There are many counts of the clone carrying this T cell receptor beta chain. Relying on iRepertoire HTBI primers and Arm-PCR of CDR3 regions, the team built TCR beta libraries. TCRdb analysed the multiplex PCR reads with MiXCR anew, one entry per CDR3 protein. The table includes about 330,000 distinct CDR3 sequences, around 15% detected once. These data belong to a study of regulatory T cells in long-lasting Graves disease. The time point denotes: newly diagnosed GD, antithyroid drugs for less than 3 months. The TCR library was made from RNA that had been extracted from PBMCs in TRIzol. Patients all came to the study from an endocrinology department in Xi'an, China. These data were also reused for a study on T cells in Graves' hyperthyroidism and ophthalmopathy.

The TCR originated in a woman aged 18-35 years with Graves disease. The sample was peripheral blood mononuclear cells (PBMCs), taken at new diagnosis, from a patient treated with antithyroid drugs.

The CDR3 sequence: CASSLVEDEQYF. CDR3 DNA: TGTGCCAGCAGTTTAGTAGAGGACGAGCAGTACTTC. V and J are TRBV12-3 or TRBV12-4 and TRBJ2-7; D not certain. Trimming removed 1 base at V and 5 bases at J, with 6 bases between. CDR3 length equals 12 residues.